The next 23 T cell receptor beta chains were all read from a single sample in a study of cytomegalovirus exposure and HLA in healthy donors. The repertoire was sequenced with immunoSEQ multiplex PCR; TCRdb's copy has only in-frame clones and lacks some. Counted here are approximately 81,000 clones, roughly 93% occurring once; the ten biggest clones make up approximately 0.7%. Sequencing was done on a sample of PBMCs. These receptors all come from a man between 18 and 35 years old in good health and CMV-seronegative.

V is TRBV2 and J is TRBJ1-5; 9 bases map to TRBD1. This CDR3 is 15 amino acids long. Germline CDR1 is SNHLY and CDR2 is FYNNEI. The J segment lost 2 bases and the V segment lost 7 bases, leaving 6 bases of the junction unmatched. This chain's CDR3 is CASMGQGGGNQPQHF. CDR3 DNA sequence: TGTGCCAGCATGGGACAGGGAGGTGGCAATCAGCCCCAGCATTTT.

The chain is built from TRBV6-4 and TRBJ1-2; D perhaps matches TRBD1 (6 bases). Looked up from germline, CDR1 is MRHNA and CDR2 is SNTAGT. This CDR3 contains 14 residues. The V end was cut by 7 bases, the J end by 4 bases, with 16 bases between. The CDR3 loop is CASKTATGSYGYTF. The CDR3, as DNA: TGTGCCAGCAAAACAGCAACAGGGTCCTATGGCTACACCTTC.

The chain has TRBV30 and TRBJ1-2; TRBD1 agrees at 9 bases. The CDR3 contains 14 residues. The germline gives CDR1 GTSNPN, CDR2 SVGIG (reference sequence). V shed 2 bases, J shed 4 bases, and the junction held 5 bases outside the gene matches. CDR3 DNA: TGTGCCTGGAGTCGGACAGGGGTGGGCTATGGCTACACCTTC. It specifies CAWSRTGVGYGYTF.

This sequence joins TRBV5-5 and TRBJ2-2; 11 nucleotides match TRBD2. CDR1 and CDR2 from the germline V gene are SGHKS and YYEKEE (reference sequence). With V trimmed by 2 bases and J by 2 bases, 8 bases remained unmatched. CDR3 length equals 18 residues. CDR3 bases: TGTGCCAGCAGCTTAGCGAATAGCGGGAGGGCCAACACCGGGGAGCTGTTTTTT. Encoded protein: CASSLANSGRANTGELFF.

CDR3 residues: CASSVRGLGTQYF. CDR3 nucleotides: TGTGCCAGCAGCGTAAGGGGCTTGGGGACCCAGTACTTC. The V and J genes are TRBV9 and TRBJ2-5; possible D gene TRBD1, 5 bases. The ends were cut back, 1 base at V and 7 bases at J, with 11 bases in the middle. Germline lookup yields CDR1 SGDLS and CDR2 YYNGEE. The CDR3 is made up of 13 amino acids. Together with reference TRBV9 and TRBJ2-5, the CDR3 gives the full variable domain: DSGVTQTPKHLITATGQRVTLRCSPRSGDLSVYWYQQSLDQGLQFLIQYYNGEERAKGNILERFSAQQFPDLHSELNLSSLELGDSALYFCASSVRGLGTQYFGPGTRLLVL.

The CDR3 loop is CASSQEQPGAAVSAKNIQYF. In nucleotides, the CDR3 is TGTGCCAGCAGCCAGGAACAACCGGGAGCCGCCGTAAGCGCCAAAAACATTCAGTACTTC. This chain uses TRBV4-2 with TRBJ2-4; D possibly corresponds to TRBD2 (6 bases). Germline V CDR1 and CDR2: LGHNA, YNFKEQ. The CDR3 extends over 20 amino acids. Trimming left V 3 bases short and J 1 base short, with 25 bases between.

In nucleotides, the CDR3 is TGTGCCACCAGCAGACGGGACAGGTTCCAAGAGACCCAGTACTTC. It specifies CATSRRDRFQETQYF. The V call is TRBV15, the J call TRBJ2-5, with 8 bases lining up with TRBD1. V lost 2 bases to trimming and J lost 1 base; unmatched junction nucleotides: 3. Germline CDR1 LNHNV, CDR2 YYDKDF (reference sequence). The CDR3 is 15 residues long.

The gene calls are TRBV18 and TRBJ1-1; the match to TRBD1 covers 8 bases. The V and J ends lost 5 bases and 7 bases, in that order; junction bases with no gene match: 6. This CDR3 is built from 13 residues. Germline CDR1 and CDR2: KGHSH and LQKENI. The CDR3 region has the DNA TGTGCCAGCTCAGCGGACAGGGCCGTTGAAGCTTTCTTT. Translating gives CASSADRAVEAFF.

V usage is TRBV7-2 and J usage is TRBJ2-3, with 15 nucleotides matching TRBD2. CDR3 size: 16 residues. Per germline, CDR1 SGHTA and CDR2 FQGNSA. The V segment lost 5 bases and the J segment 4 bases; nucleotides outside the gene matches: 4. The CDR3 DNA reads TGTGCCAGCAGCAACGGACTAGCGGGAGGGCCAGATACGCAGTATTTT. This gives the protein CASSNGLAGGPDTQYF. The variable domain in full, with the rest retrieved from reference TRBV7-2 and TRBJ2-3, is GAGVSQSPSNKVTEKGKDVELRCDPISGHTALYWYRQSLGQGLEFLIYFQGNSAPDKSGLPSDRFSAERTGGSVSTLTIQRTQQEDSAVYLCASSNGLAGGPDTQYFGPGTRLTVL.

The sample holds a few counts of this clone. J is TRBJ2-1 and V is TRBV6-4, with 12 bases matching TRBD2. Germline V CDR1 and CDR2: MRHNA, SNTAGT. V lost 4 bases to trimming and J lost 2 bases; unmatched junction nucleotides: 0. The CDR3 covers 15 residues. The CDR3 DNA reads TGTGCCAGCAGTGGACTAGCGGGAGCCTACAATGAGCAGTTCTTC. Residues: CASSGLAGAYNEQFF.

The genes are TRBV4-1 and TRBJ1-2; D gene uncertain. This CDR3 has 15 amino acids. Germline V gene data show CDR1 as MGHRA and CDR2 as YSYEKL. V lost 1 base to trimming and J lost 6 bases, with 15 bases between them. CDR3 sequence: CASSQGPGNEDGYTF. The CDR3 DNA is TGCGCCAGCAGCCAAGGTCCCGGGAACGAGGATGGCTACACCTTC.

A note on this clone: A read error may account for a junction end that differs from germline. CDR3 residues: CASSSPPGTNYEQYF. CDR3 DNA sequence: TGTGCCAGCTCATCACCTCCCGGGACAAACTACGAGCAGTACTTC. The genes are TRBV18 and TRBJ2-7; possible D gene TRBD1, 6 bases. The CDR3 runs 15 residues. In germline, CDR1 is KGHSH, CDR2 LQKENI.

V usage is TRBV27 and J usage is TRBJ2-1; D call uncertain. With 5 bases removed from V and 0 bases from J, the gap between germline ends came to 5 bases. CDR1 and CDR2 (germline): MNHEY, SMNVEV (reference sequence). The CDR3 length is 13 residues. The DNA of the CDR3 is TGTGCCAGCAGTCGAGGCTCCTACAATGAGCAGTTCTTC. Translating gives CASSRGSYNEQFF.

The chain combines TRBV28 with TRBJ1-2; 10 nucleotides line up with TRBD1. After removal of 4 bases from V and 5 bases from J, the junction contained 7 bases not matched to a gene. The CDR3 sequence is 15 residues long. CDR1 MDHEN and CDR2 SYDVKM come from the germline V gene. The CDR3 is CASSSQGTGEYGYTF. The CDR3 region has the DNA TGTGCCAGCAGTTCTCAGGGGACAGGGGAGTATGGCTACACCTTC.

The chain combines TRBV10-1 with TRBJ2-1; TRBD2 matches at 9 bases. The CDR3 sequence is 14 residues long. Germline V gene data show CDR1 as WNHNN and CDR2 as SYGVQD (reference sequence). Germline trimming cut 4 bases from V and 8 bases from J; bases unmatched to any gene: 6. The CDR3 DNA is TGCGCCAGCAGTGTGGGACTAGCAATCTATGAGCAGTTCTTC. Translated: CASSVGLAIYEQFF.

This clone was seen a single time. The V gene is TRBV11-2, the J gene TRBJ2-7; TRBD1 aligns across 8 bases. The V gene's germline CDR1 is SGHAT and CDR2 FQNNGV. Trimming removed 3 bases from V and 6 bases from J; junction bases left unmatched: 1. The CDR3 runs 12 residues. CDR3 loop: CASSLDRVEQYF. The CDR3 DNA reads TGTGCCAGCAGCTTGGACAGGGTCGAGCAGTACTTC.

This sequence joins TRBV5-1 and TRBJ2-3; D gene uncertain. Trimming shortened V by 0 bases and J by 4 bases, and 6 bases separated the two germline ends. The CDR3 is 13 amino acids. Germline lookup yields CDR1 SGHRS and CDR2 YFSETQ. CDR3 sequence: CASSLGRADTQYF. The CDR3 coding sequence is TGCGCCAGCAGCTTGGGACGGGCAGATACGCAGTATTTT.

The J gene is TRBJ1-1, the V gene TRBV7-9, with D possibly matching TRBD1 (5 bases). Between the trimmed V and J ends, which lost 5 bases and 3 bases, there was a span of 10 bases. This CDR3 contains 13 residues. Germline V CDR1 and CDR2: SEHNR, FQNEAQ (reference sequence). The CDR3 protein is CASSRDRYTEAFF. Written as DNA, the CDR3 is TGTGCCAGCAGCCGAGACAGATACACTGAAGCTTTCTTT. The full variable domain, rest sourced from reference TRBV7-9 and TRBJ1-1, is DTGVSQNPRHKITKRGQNVTFRCDPISEHNRLYWYRQTLGQGPEFLTYFQNEAQLEKSRLLSDRFSAERPKGSFSTLEIQRTEQGDSAMYLCASSRDRYTEAFFGQGTRLTVV.

This clone was recorded only once. CDR3 sequence: CASSQDRGYNEQFF. The CDR3 coding sequence is TGTGCCAGCAGCCAAGACAGGGGTTACAATGAGCAGTTCTTC. The chain carries TRBV14 and TRBJ2-1; maybe TRBD1 (6 bases). CDR1 is SGHDN and CDR2 is FVKESK in the germline V gene. The CDR3 is 14 amino acids. With 0 bases removed from V and 4 bases from J, the gap between germline ends came to 7 bases.

J is TRBJ2-7 and V is TRBV5-1; D may be TRBD1 (6 bases). CDR1 and CDR2 from the germline V gene are SGHRS and YFSETQ. The germline V and J ends were trimmed by 0 bases and 3 bases, with 16 bases remaining between them. The CDR3 contains 16 residues. This CDR3 reads CASSLVGALRNYEQYF. DNA for the CDR3: TGCGCCAGCAGCTTGGTGGGGGCCCTGCGGAACTACGAGCAGTACTTC.

The CDR3 DNA is TGTGCCAGCAGCCAGGAGGAGATTGCTAGTTACTCTGGAAACACCATATATTTT. It codes for CASSQEEIASYSGNTIYF. The chain carries TRBV4-2 and TRBJ1-3; no clear D gene. The CDR3 is 18 residues long. Trimming shortened V by 3 bases and J by 0 bases, and 18 bases separated the two germline ends. Germline-derived CDR1 and CDR2 are LGHNA and YNFKEQ.

This chain links TRBV21-1 with TRBJ1-5. TRBV21-1 is given as a pseudogene. This CDR3 spans 11 amino acids. The CDR3: CASLSNQPQHF. The CDR3 DNA sequence: TGTGCCAGCCTGAGCAATCAGCCCCAGCATTTT.

The V call is TRBV5-4, the J call TRBJ1-1; no firm D call. The CDR3 sequence is 11 residues long. CDR1 is SGHNT, CDR2 YYREEE, per germline (reference sequence). The V gene lost 2 bases and the J gene lost 7 bases, with 6 bases spanning the gap. The CDR3 here is CASSLGGEAFF. Written as DNA, the CDR3 is TGTGCCAGCAGCTTAGGCGGTGAAGCTTTCTTT. The whole variable domain, filled in from reference TRBV5-4 and TRBJ1-1, reads ETGVTQSPTHLIKTRGQQVTLRCSSQSGHNTVSWYQQALGQGPQFIFQYYREEENGRGNFPPRFSGLQFPNYSSELNVNALELDDSALYLCASSLGGEAFFGQGTRLTVV.